The 28 T cell receptor beta chains below all came from one sample that was sequenced in a study of cytomegalovirus exposure and HLA in healthy donors. Sequencing used immunoSEQ multiplex PCR; TCRdb keeps in-frame clones, though not all of them. The sample holds around 300,000 clones, around 89% seen once. Source material: PBMCs. The source is a woman aged 18-35 years in good health and CMV-seronegative.

The chain uses TRBV7-6 and TRBJ2-1, with a tentative D call TRBD2 (6 bases). The germline V gene encodes CDR1 SGHVS and CDR2 FNYEAQ. With 4 bases removed from V and 0 bases from J, the gap between germline ends came to 10 bases. The length of the CDR3 is 15 residues. CDR3 bases: TGTGCCAGCAGCTCGGACGGGAGCTCCTACAATGAGCAGTTCTTC. It specifies CASSSDGSSYNEQFF.

The J gene is TRBJ2-7, the V gene TRBV5-1; 10 positions agree with TRBD2. V trimming: 1 base; J trimming: 3 bases; junction bases outside the gene matches: 13. The germline V gene encodes CDR1 SGHRS and CDR2 YFSETQ. The CDR3 extends over 18 amino acids. CDR3 sequence reads: CASSLSAGGPGNNYEQYF. CDR3 in DNA: TGCGCCAGCAGCTTGTCAGCGGGAGGGCCAGGGAACAACTACGAGCAGTACTTC.

The gene calls are TRBV9 and TRBJ1-2; possible D gene TRBD1, 5 bases. V lost 3 bases and J 4 bases, leaving 16 bases between the germline ends. Germline values: CDR1 SGDLS, CDR2 YYNGEE. The CDR3 consists of 15 residues. The chain's CDR3 is CASSANRDSGYGYTF. The CDR3 region has the DNA TGTGCCAGCAGCGCCAACCGGGACTCGGGCTATGGCTACACCTTC.

This chain links TRBV4-3 with TRBJ2-7, with 8 nucleotides matching TRBD2. There are 15 residues in the CDR3. Trimming took 1 base from V and 2 from J; bases not matched to a gene: 4. The germline CDR1 and CDR2 sequences are LGHNA and YSLEER. The CDR3 DNA is TGCGCCAGCAGCCAAGTCCTAGCGGGCCCCTACGAGCAGTACTTC. Protein product: CASSQVLAGPYEQYF.

The chain carries TRBV5-5 and TRBJ2-5, with a possible D match to TRBD2 (6 bases). V was trimmed by 1 base and J by 7 bases, leaving 17 bases between them. The CDR3 has 15 residues. From germline, CDR1 is SGHKS and CDR2 YYEKEE (reference sequence). The CDR3 DNA reads TGTGCCAGCAGCTTGACGGTGGGGTCGGAGGGGACCCAGTACTTC. Protein sequence: CASSLTVGSEGTQYF.

The V call is TRBV6-4, the J call TRBJ2-3; the match to TRBD2 covers 10 bases. The trim removed 5 bases at V and 1 base at J, leaving 3 bases unmatched. The CDR3 has 15 residues. Germline V gives CDR1 MRHNA, CDR2 SNTAGT. CDR3 residues: CASSLAGEGTDTQYF. In DNA, the CDR3 is TGTGCCAGCAGTCTAGCGGGAGAGGGCACAGATACGCAGTATTTT.

This clone was seen just once. The chain uses TRBV28 and TRBJ1-5; 8 nucleotides align to TRBD1. The CDR3 runs to 16 residues. J lost 2 bases, V lost 3 bases, and 6 bases had no gene match. CDR1 and CDR2 (germline): MDHEN, SYDVKM. CDR3: CASSFYGTGGNQPQHF. CDR3 in DNA: TGTGCCAGCAGTTTCTATGGGACAGGCGGCAATCAGCCCCAGCATTTT.

This clone showed up many times. The chain couples TRBV28 to TRBJ2-7; 8 positions agree with TRBD1. The germline gives CDR1 MDHEN, CDR2 SYDVKM. This CDR3 contains 13 residues. Trimming took 6 bases from V and 4 from J; bases not matched to a gene: 5. This chain's CDR3 is CASSTDRAYEQYF. In DNA, the CDR3 is TGTGCCAGCAGCACGGACAGGGCTTACGAGCAGTACTTC.

The chain couples TRBV28 to TRBJ2-7; 7 bases are shared with TRBD2. The CDR3 spans 17 residues. Unmatched junction bases numbered 13, after V lost 5 bases and J lost 0 bases. Germline V gives CDR1 MDHEN, CDR2 SYDVKM. The CDR3 sequence is CASSPPWGGKASYEQYF. CDR3 bases: TGTGCCAGCAGTCCCCCTTGGGGGGGGAAGGCCTCCTACGAGCAGTACTTC.

This clone occurred once. The rearrangement uses TRBV27 and TRBJ1-5; the D is unclear. In germline, CDR1 is MNHEY, CDR2 SMNVEV (reference sequence). V dropped 6 bases and J dropped 0 bases, with 15 bases sitting between them. This CDR3 has 16 amino acids. The CDR3 coding sequence is TGTGCCAGCAGAGCGAGTTCGGGGTATAGCAATCAGCCCCAGCATTTT. Protein product: CASRASSGYSNQPQHF.

The rearrangement links TRBV28 to TRBJ1-1, with D tentatively TRBD1 (6 bases). V gave up 5 bases and J gave up 1 base, with 14 bases separating them. Germline V gives CDR1 MDHEN, CDR2 SYDVKM. The CDR3 sequence is 15 residues long. The CDR3 sequence: CASSASGGQNTEAFF. The CDR3 DNA reads TGTGCCAGCAGTGCATCGGGGGGGCAGAACACTGAAGCTTTCTTT.

The CDR3 DNA follows: TGTGCCAGCTGGGACAGGGGGCAAAACACCTACGAGCAGTACTTC. Its protein is CASWDRGQNTYEQYF. The chain has TRBV7-8 and TRBJ2-7; 12 bases line up with TRBD1. After removal of 8 bases from V and 2 bases from J, the junction contained 7 bases not matched to a gene. Per germline, CDR1 SGHVS and CDR2 FQNEAQ. The CDR3 has 15 residues.

This chain connects TRBV7-3 to TRBJ1-6, with D possibly matching TRBD1 (5 bases). Germline CDR1 reads SGHTA; CDR2 reads FQGTGA. The CDR3 runs 13 residues. V lost 2 bases and J 9 bases, leaving 8 bases between the germline ends. The CDR3 here is CASSLGGGSPLHF. The CDR3 region has the DNA TGTGCCAGCAGCTTAGGGGGGGGTTCACCCCTCCACTTT.

V gene TRBV18 combines with J gene TRBJ2-1; 7 nucleotides agree with TRBD1. Germline V CDR1 and CDR2: KGHSH, LQKENI. J was trimmed by 5 bases and V by 4 bases; bases with no gene match: 8. The CDR3 is 15 residues long. Written as DNA, the CDR3 is TGTGCCAGCTCACGGGGACAGAATCGGAACAATGAGCAGTTCTTC. It specifies CASSRGQNRNNEQFF.

The V call is TRBV5-1, the J call TRBJ2-5, with D tentatively TRBD1 (6 bases). Germline V gives CDR1 SGHRS, CDR2 YFSETQ. The V end lost 0 bases, the J end lost 5 bases, and 20 bases lay between the germline ends. The CDR3 is 17 residues long. The CDR3 bases are TGCGCCAGCAGCTTGGAAGGGTCACACACAGGGCGGGAGACCCAGTACTTC. Its protein product is CASSLEGSHTGRETQYF.

This chain joins TRBV5-6 and TRBJ2-3; D perhaps matches TRBD2 (6 bases). V lost 2 bases, J lost 3 bases, and 13 bases lay in between. Germline V CDR1 and CDR2: SGHDT, YYEEEE. The CDR3 loop spans 15 amino acids. The CDR3 DNA is TGTGCCAGCAGCTTCTGGGGGGTAGGGACAGATACGCAGTATTTT. Encoded protein: CASSFWGVGTDTQYF.

V usage is TRBV5-6 and J usage is TRBJ2-1; the match to TRBD2 covers 9 bases. Germline CDR1 is SGHDT and CDR2 is YYEEEE. The V gene end was trimmed by 6 bases and the J gene end by 5 bases; junction bases not matched to a gene: 6. The CDR3 is made up of 14 amino acids. The chain's CDR3 is CASNRLAGHNEQFF. The CDR3 nucleotides read TGTGCCAGCAACCGGCTAGCGGGGCACAATGAGCAGTTCTTC. Based on the CDR3 plus reference TRBV5-6 and TRBJ2-1, the full variable domain is DAGVTQSPTHLIKTRGQQVTLRCSPKSGHDTVSWYQQALGQGPQFIFQYYEEEERQRGNFPDRFSGHQFPNYSSELNVNALLLGDSALYLCASNRLAGHNEQFFGPGTRLTVL.

This chain uses TRBV15 with TRBJ2-1, with D hard to call. Germline CDR1 is LNHNV and CDR2 is YYDKDF (reference sequence). The CDR3 loop spans 17 amino acids. Deletions cut 1 base from V and 3 bases from J, with 16 bases between. The CDR3, as DNA: TGTGCCACCAGCAGAGGGGTCGACACCGCCTACTACAATGAGCAGTTCTTC. It encodes CATSRGVDTAYYNEQFF.

This chain links TRBV10-3 with TRBJ2-1; perhaps TRBD2 as D (5 bases). The germline V gene encodes CDR1 ENHRY and CDR2 SYGVKD. This CDR3 is built from 16 residues. The V end was cut by 7 bases, the J end by 3 bases, with 19 bases between. The CDR3: CAITDPERRDYNEQFF. Here the CDR3 DNA reads TGTGCCATCACCGACCCGGAGCGGAGAGACTACAATGAGCAGTTCTTC.

The chain carries TRBV19 and TRBJ1-5; 7 nucleotides match TRBD1. Germline CDR1 and CDR2: LNHDA and SQIVND (reference sequence). CDR3 size: 15 residues. V lost 7 bases and J lost 5; bases outside the gene matches: 11. This CDR3 reads CASIANRGRHQPQHF. CDR3 bases: TGTGCCAGTATCGCAAACAGGGGAAGGCATCAGCCCCAGCATTTT. The full variable domain, in which reference TRBV19 and TRBJ1-5 provide the parts outside the CDR3, is DGGITQSPKYLFRKEGQNVTLSCEQNLNHDAMYWYRQDPGQGLRLIYYSQIVNDFQKGDIAEGYSVSREKKESFPLTVTSAQKNPTAFYLCASIANRGRHQPQHFGDGTRLSIL.

This clone is a singleton in its sample. The V call is TRBV7-2, the J call TRBJ2-7, with TRBD1 matching over 11 bases. V trimming: 1 base; J trimming: 3 bases; junction bases outside the gene matches: 5. The CDR3 has 16 residues. Germline CDR1 is SGHTA and CDR2 is FQGNSA. The CDR3 nucleotides read TGTGCCAGCAGCTTAGTTGGGACAGGGGGAGGCTACGAGCAGTACTTC. Its translation: CASSLVGTGGGYEQYF.

The chain is built from TRBV27 and TRBJ2-7; 7 bases are a match to TRBD2. V was pared by 6 bases and J by 4 bases, with 18 bases of the junction left unmatched. Germline loops: CDR1 MNHEY, CDR2 SMNVEV (reference sequence). CDR3 size: 17 residues. CDR3 nucleotide sequence: TGTGCCAGCAGCCTTCGTCATTTTAGGCGGGAGATGTACGAGCAGTACTTC. Translated: CASSLRHFRREMYEQYF.

The rearrangement joins TRBV18 to TRBJ1-2; no reliable D call. With 6 bases removed from V and 2 bases from J, the gap between germline ends came to 10 bases. The CDR3 spans 13 residues. CDR1 and CDR2 from the germline V gene are KGHSH and LQKENI. The CDR3 DNA sequence: TGTGCCAGCTCCTACGCACAGAACTATGGCTACACCTTC. Its translation is CASSYAQNYGYTF.

The CDR3 loop is CASSLTQGTGELFF. CDR3 sequence (DNA): TGTGCCAGCAGCTTAACCCAGGGCACCGGGGAGCTGTTTTTT. The chain combines TRBV7-2 with TRBJ2-2; D possibly corresponds to TRBD1 (5 bases). From germline, CDR1 is SGHTA and CDR2 FQGNSA. V shed 2 bases and J shed 4 bases, with 8 bases lying between them. The CDR3 length is 14 residues. The full variable domain, rest sourced from reference TRBV7-2 and TRBJ2-2, is GAGVSQSPSNKVTEKGKDVELRCDPISGHTALYWYRQSLGQGLEFLIYFQGNSAPDKSGLPSDRFSAERTGGSVSTLTIQRTQQEDSAVYLCASSLTQGTGELFFGEGSRLTVL.

The chain joins TRBV2 to TRBJ2-1; 12 nucleotides match TRBD2. Losses at the gene ends were 6 bases for V and 8 bases for J; bases not matched to a gene: 8. The germline CDR1 and CDR2 sequences are SNHLY and FYNNEI. CDR3 length: 15 amino acids. The CDR3 is CASSPTSGRNYEQFF. CDR3 nucleotides: TGTGCCAGCAGCCCAACTAGCGGGAGGAACTATGAGCAGTTCTTC.

The chain uses TRBV7-2 and TRBJ2-7; D gene unclear. This CDR3 has 15 residues. V was trimmed by 2 bases and J by 0 bases, leaving 11 bases between them. Germline lookup yields CDR1 SGHTA and CDR2 FQGNSA. The CDR3 reads CASSLSATTSYEQYF. The CDR3 nucleotides read TGTGCCAGCAGCTTAAGCGCTACGACCTCCTACGAGCAGTACTTC. Variable domain in full (rest from reference TRBV7-2 and TRBJ2-7): GAGVSQSPSNKVTEKGKDVELRCDPISGHTALYWYRQSLGQGLEFLIYFQGNSAPDKSGLPSDRFSAERTGGSVSTLTIQRTQQEDSAVYLCASSLSATTSYEQYFGPGTRLTVT.

V usage is TRBV6-5 and J usage is TRBJ2-7; TRBD2 aligns across 7 bases. The length of the CDR3 is 15 residues. CDR1 is MNHEY and CDR2 is SVGAGI in the germline V gene. Unmatched junction bases numbered 10, after V lost 5 bases and J lost 3 bases. CDR3 residues: CASSKRGGWNYEQYF. CDR3 nucleotides: TGTGCCAGCAGTAAACGGGGAGGGTGGAACTACGAGCAGTACTTC.

The chain carries TRBV27 and TRBJ1-2; D is unresolved. CDR1 is MNHEY, CDR2 SMNVEV, per germline (reference sequence). Trimming pared 5 bases from V and 8 bases from J, leaving 15 bases between. The CDR3 extends over 13 amino acids. The CDR3 bases are TGTGCCAGCAGTCGAGGCTCGCTAGAAGGCTACACCTTC. Protein: CASSRGSLEGYTF.